These 32 T cell receptor beta chains originate from one sample sequenced in a study of CD8+ T cells in alopecia areata. Indicated treatment: oral pan-JAK inhibitor, 5-10 mg twice daily. Isolated RNA was reverse transcribed into cDNA used as the sequencing template. TCRdb's copy holds only in-frame clones and misses some; the assay was immunoSEQ multiplex PCR. The table shows hundreds of thousands of clones, with 60% occurring only once. The sample in question was CD4+ T cells sorted from blood, obtained at roughly week 52, from a patient treated with tofacitinib. The receptors derive from a human donor with alopecia areata.

The chain combines TRBV10-3 with TRBJ2-5; 8 bases are a match to TRBD2. V shed 2 bases and J 1 base; nucleotides not matched to a gene: 3. This CDR3 is 15 amino acids long. Germline V gene data show CDR1 as ENHRY and CDR2 as SYGVKD. The CDR3 loop reads CAISEVAGSQETQYF. The CDR3 DNA reads TGTGCCATCAGTGAGGTAGCGGGGAGCCAAGAGACCCAGTACTTC.

The chain uses TRBV5-1 and TRBJ2-7, with 10 bases identical to TRBD1. From germline, CDR1 is SGHRS and CDR2 YFSETQ. The CDR3 is made up of 14 amino acids. V shed 4 bases and J 3 bases; nucleotides not matched to a gene: 4. This CDR3 is CASSPDRGDYEQYF. Written as DNA, the CDR3 is TGCGCCAGCAGCCCGGACAGGGGGGACTACGAGCAGTACTTC.

Only a few counts were recorded for this clone. The V call is TRBV10-2, the J call TRBJ2-5; TRBD2 agrees at 8 bases. The CDR3 length is 17 residues. Germline V lookup: CDR1 WSHSY, CDR2 SAAADI. The ends lost 6 bases at V and 3 bases at J; junction bases unmatched: 15. In DNA, the CDR3 is TGCGCCAGCAGGGGAATTAGGGCGGGGGGATCCGAAGAGACCCAGTACTTC. Translation gives CASRGIRAGGSEETQYF.

This clone was seen only a few times. The chain uses TRBV7-8 and TRBJ2-7; D may correspond to TRBD1 or TRBD2 (5 bases each). CDR1 and CDR2 from the germline V gene are SGHVS and FQNEAQ. The CDR3 length is 14 residues. V was cut by 5 bases and J by 2 bases, with 13 bases left in between. CDR3 in amino acids: CASSGRDGAYEQYF. CDR3 in DNA: TGTGCCAGCAGCGGCCGGGACGGAGCCTACGAGCAGTACTTC.

The chain couples TRBV27 to TRBJ1-5; the D is unclear. With 4 bases removed from V and 4 bases from J, the gap between germline ends came to 5 bases. This CDR3 contains 12 residues. Germline V gene sequence: CDR1 MNHEY, CDR2 SMNVEV (reference sequence). The CDR3 loop reads CASSSRNQPQHF. CDR3 sequence (DNA): TGTGCCAGCAGTTCCCGGAATCAGCCCCAGCATTTT.

The chain is built from TRBV4-3 and TRBJ1-2, with D tentatively TRBD1 (5 bases). The germline gives CDR1 LGHNA, CDR2 YSLEER. V was cut by 0 bases and J by 4 bases, with 12 bases left in between. CDR3 length equals 15 residues. CDR3 DNA: TGCGCCAGCAGCCAAGAAAGGGACGCGGTCTATGGCTACACCTTC. It encodes CASSQERDAVYGYTF.

This clone was detected once. The chain employs TRBV10-3 and TRBJ2-6; TRBD2 matches at 9 bases. Trimming took 2 bases from V and 1 from J; bases not matched to a gene: 6. The germline gives CDR1 ENHRY, CDR2 SYGVKD. The CDR3 has 18 residues. The CDR3 reads CAISEIPAGGSGANVLTF. CDR3 coding DNA: TGTGCCATCAGTGAGATTCCAGCGGGGGGATCTGGGGCCAACGTCCTGACTTTC.

This clone appeared a few times. The chain carries TRBV11-2 and TRBJ2-7; no reliable D call. Trimming shortened V by 6 bases and J by 3 bases, and 18 bases separated the two germline ends. The CDR3 sequence is 15 residues long. From germline, CDR1 is SGHAT and CDR2 FQNNGV. CDR3 sequence: CASSPLLGVVYEQYF. The CDR3 coding sequence is TGTGCCAGCAGTCCTCTCCTGGGCGTTGTCTACGAGCAGTACTTC.

This chain connects TRBV29-1 to TRBJ1-3; D unclear. CDR1 and CDR2 from the germline V gene are SQVTM and ANQGSEA. The CDR3 runs to 11 residues. Trimming shortened V by 2 bases and J by 8 bases, and 7 bases separated the two germline ends. This CDR3 is CSVESGDTIYF. The CDR3 region has the DNA TGCAGCGTTGAATCCGGCGACACCATATATTTT.

The table lists this clone with a few counts. This chain joins TRBV9 and TRBJ2-2; 8 bases fit TRBD1. CDR1 and CDR2 (germline): SGDLS, YYNGEE. CDR3 size: 15 residues. V lost 2 bases and J lost 1; bases outside the gene matches: 1. The chain's CDR3 is CASSVGTGNTGELFF. DNA of the CDR3: TGTGCCAGCAGCGTGGGGACAGGGAACACCGGGGAGCTGTTTTTT.

The genes are TRBV9 and TRBJ2-3, with TRBD1 identical over 7 bases. CDR1 and CDR2 from the germline V gene are SGDLS and YYNGEE. The CDR3 is 16 residues long. Trimming removed 4 bases from V and 1 base from J; junction bases left unmatched: 9. CDR3 sequence reads: CASSPNRGVGTDTQYF. Here the CDR3 DNA reads TGTGCCAGCAGCCCCAACAGGGGAGTGGGCACAGATACGCAGTATTTT.

This clone came up a few times. The genes are TRBV5-4 and TRBJ1-5; D gene unclear. Germline V gene lookup returns CDR1 SGHNT and CDR2 YYREEE (reference sequence). Trimming shortened V by 2 bases and J by 1 base, and 10 bases separated the two germline ends. The CDR3 runs to 15 residues. The chain's CDR3 is CASSFGEGSNQPQHF. For the CDR3, the DNA is TGTGCCAGCAGCTTCGGGGAAGGCAGCAATCAGCCCCAGCATTTT.

J is TRBJ2-5 and V is TRBV30; a weak D match, TRBD1 (5 bases). Per the germline V gene, CDR1 is GTSNPN and CDR2 is SVGIG (reference sequence). V was trimmed by 5 bases and J by 1 base, leaving 17 bases between them. This CDR3 is built from 15 residues. CDR3 nucleotides: TGTGCCTGGGGGGCCCTCAGACAGATCCAAGAGACCCAGTACTTC. It yields the protein CAWGALRQIQETQYF.

Here the CDR3 reads CSVGTGDVYSYNEQFF. DNA for the CDR3: TGCAGCGTCGGCACAGGGGACGTTTACTCCTACAATGAGCAGTTCTTC. The chain links TRBV29-1 to TRBJ2-1, with 7 bases fitting TRBD1. The CDR3 length is 16 residues. J lost 0 bases, V lost 6 bases, and 11 bases had no gene match. Germline-derived CDR1 and CDR2 are SQVTM and ANQGSEA.

V gene TRBV5-1 combines with J gene TRBJ2-3, with D possibly being TRBD1 or TRBD2 (5 bases each). The length of the CDR3 is 13 residues. Trimming took off 0 bases at V and 4 bases at J, with 6 bases between the two ends. CDR1 is SGHRS, CDR2 YFSETQ, per germline. The CDR3 loop reads CASSLAGPDTQYF. In DNA, the CDR3 is TGCGCCAGCAGCTTGGCGGGGCCAGATACGCAGTATTTT.

The V gene is TRBV7-8, the J gene TRBJ1-6; D ambiguous. Per germline, CDR1 SGHVS and CDR2 FQNEAQ. V shed 5 bases and J shed 10 bases, with 21 bases lying between them. CDR3 length equals 16 residues. The CDR3 DNA reads as TGTGCCAGCAGCCCAACTTCCCCTCAGGCCCCATCACCCCTCCACTTT. Translation gives CASSPTSPQAPSPLHF.

The V call is TRBV5-6, the J call TRBJ1-3; D ambiguous. CDR3 size: 16 residues. Germline CDR1 and CDR2: SGHDT and YYEEEE. V shed 2 bases and J shed 4 bases, with 16 bases lying between them. This CDR3 is CASSFLTAEHGNTIYF. The CDR3 DNA follows: TGTGCCAGCAGCTTTTTAACGGCCGAACACGGAAACACCATATATTTT.

The chain links TRBV2 to TRBJ1-5; D is undetermined. CDR1 SNHLY and CDR2 FYNNEI come from the germline V gene. V was trimmed by 7 bases and J by 0 bases, leaving 7 bases between them. The CDR3 sequence is 13 residues long. CDR3 sequence reads: CASTKVSNQPQHF. CDR3 coding DNA: TGTGCCAGCACTAAGGTTAGCAATCAGCCCCAGCATTTT.

This clone was seen a few times. The rearrangement links TRBV2 to TRBJ2-6; D call uncertain. The CDR3 covers 14 residues. V shed 8 bases and J shed 1 base, with 9 bases lying between them. The germline gives CDR1 SNHLY, CDR2 FYNNEI. Here the CDR3 DNA reads TGTGCCAGCTCGTTTGGTTCTGGGGCCAACGTCCTGACTTTC. Translating it yields CASSFGSGANVLTF.

The genes are TRBV7-2 and TRBJ2-7, with 7 nucleotides matching TRBD2. The germline V gene encodes CDR1 SGHTA and CDR2 FQGNSA. J was trimmed by 6 bases and V by 1 base; bases with no gene match: 6. CDR3 length: 14 amino acids. The CDR3 sequence is CASSLDRGVSEQYF. CDR3 sequence (DNA): TGTGCCAGCAGCTTAGACCGGGGGGTCAGCGAGCAGTACTTC.

In its sample, this clone was seen a few times. J is TRBJ1-1 and V is TRBV6-6; tentatively, D is TRBD1 (5 bases). The germline V and J ends were trimmed by 8 bases and 5 bases, with 18 bases remaining between them. Germline CDR1 reads MNHNY; CDR2 reads SVGAGI (reference sequence). This CDR3 spans 14 amino acids. CDR3 DNA sequence: TGTGCCAGCGCGTCTACGGGGGGAGGAACTGAAGCTTTCTTT. Its translation: CASASTGGGTEAFF.

In this sample, this clone turned up once. The V gene is TRBV5-1, the J gene TRBJ1-1; D not certain. CDR1 SGHRS and CDR2 YFSETQ come from the germline V gene. The CDR3 runs 14 residues. Trimming cost V 0 bases and J 5 bases, with 11 bases left between them. The CDR3 bases are TGCGCCAGCAGCTTGGGAGGATCTGGGACTGAAGCTTTCTTT. Translation: CASSLGGSGTEAFF.

The genes are TRBV6-5 and TRBJ2-1; D remains ambiguous. Trimming removed 2 bases from V and 7 bases from J, with 15 bases in between. In germline, CDR1 is MNHEY, CDR2 SVGAGI. The CDR3 consists of 15 residues. This CDR3 is CASSYIPRDGNEQFF. CDR3 sequence (DNA): TGTGCCAGCAGTTACATCCCAAGAGATGGAAATGAGCAGTTCTTC.

The chain employs TRBV11-2 and TRBJ1-1; D is ambiguous. V lost 1 base to trimming and J lost 0 bases, with 9 bases between them. CDR1 is SGHAT, CDR2 FQNNGV, per germline. This CDR3 region has 15 residues. The chain's CDR3 is CASSLATVMNTEAFF. The CDR3 DNA follows: TGTGCCAGCAGCTTAGCAACAGTCATGAACACTGAAGCTTTCTTT.

The chain uses TRBV10-3 and TRBJ1-1; 9 bases are a match to TRBD1. Per the germline V gene, CDR1 is ENHRY and CDR2 is SYGVKD. This CDR3 spans 16 amino acids. The ends lost 0 bases at V and 4 bases at J; junction bases unmatched: 6. The CDR3 protein is CAISESGVTGGTEAFF. CDR3 sequence (DNA): TGTGCCATCAGTGAGTCCGGAGTGACAGGGGGCACTGAAGCTTTCTTT.

The chain is built from TRBV6-6 and TRBJ2-3; 12 bases align to TRBD1. This CDR3 comprises 15 residues. Germline loops: CDR1 MNHNY, CDR2 SVGAGI (reference sequence). The V segment lost 6 bases and the J segment 7 bases; nucleotides outside the gene matches: 8. The CDR3 spells CASRRPGQGANTQYF. CDR3 nucleotides: TGTGCCAGCAGGAGACCGGGACAGGGGGCTAATACGCAGTATTTT.

About this clone itself: This CDR3 is also generated by other DNA sequences in the sample. The chain has TRBV5-1 and TRBJ2-1, with D possibly being TRBD1 (6 bases). Trimming pared 1 base from V and 4 bases from J, leaving 6 bases between. This CDR3 contains 13 residues. Germline CDR1 is SGHRS and CDR2 is YFSETQ. This chain's CDR3 is CASSLQGYNEQFF. The CDR3 nucleotides read TGCGCCAGCAGCTTGCAGGGGTACAATGAGCAGTTCTTC. The variable domain in full, completed from reference TRBV5-1 and TRBJ2-1, reads KAGVTQTPRYLIKTRGQQVTLSCSPISGHRSVSWYQQTPGQGLQFLFEYFSETQRNKGNFPGRFSGRQFSNSRSEMNVSTLELGDSALYLCASSLQGYNEQFFGPGTRLTVL.

The rearrangement links TRBV2 to TRBJ2-3; 8 nucleotides align to TRBD2. From germline, CDR1 is SNHLY and CDR2 FYNNEI. V was clipped by 4 bases and J by 0 bases; unmatched bases: 3. The CDR3 has 15 amino acids. The CDR3 here is CASSGERGSTDTQYF. The CDR3 region has the DNA TGTGCCAGCAGTGGTGAGCGGGGGAGCACAGATACGCAGTATTTT. Combining the CDR3 with reference TRBV2 and TRBJ2-3 gives the whole variable domain EPEVTQTPSHQVTQMGQEVILRCVPISNHLYFYWYRQILGQKVEFLVSFYNNEISEKSEIFDDQFSVERPDGSNFTLKIRSTKLEDSAMYFCASSGERGSTDTQYFGPGTRLTVL.

The rearrangement links TRBV7-9 to TRBJ1-6; no clear D gene. V was clipped by 5 bases and J by 10 bases, with 18 bases between them. Germline V lookup: CDR1 SEHNR, CDR2 FQNEAQ (reference sequence). This CDR3 spans 15 amino acids. DNA for the CDR3: TGTGCCAGCAGCCACGCCGGGCCTTCGGGGTCACCCCTCCACTTT. Translating it yields CASSHAGPSGSPLHF.

The chain has TRBV11-2 and TRBJ2-3; weak D call: TRBD1 (6 bases). The CDR3 runs 15 residues. V lost 4 bases, J lost 2 bases, and 13 bases lay in between. The germline V gene encodes CDR1 SGHAT and CDR2 FQNNGV. The CDR3 protein is CASSYTGQSTDTQYF. CDR3 sequence (DNA): TGTGCCAGCAGCTATACCGGACAGTCCACAGATACGCAGTATTTT.

Written as DNA, the CDR3 is TGTGCCTGGAGTACCACGGCATCGAGGGCCACCTTC. Amino acids: CAWSTTASRATF. The rearrangement uses TRBV30 and TRBJ1-2; D not resolved. Trimming left V 2 bases short and J 13 bases short, with 17 bases between. The CDR3 spans 12 residues. Germline CDR1 and CDR2: GTSNPN and SVGIG (reference sequence).

This clone was counted a few times. This chain links TRBV4-3 with TRBJ1-1; TRBD1 is a possible D gene (6 bases). Trimming cost V 2 bases and J 8 bases, with 12 bases left between them. CDR1 is LGHNA, CDR2 YSLEER, per germline. This CDR3 is built from 13 residues. CDR3 sequence reads: CASSQLGGGEAFF. CDR3 nucleotide sequence: TGCGCCAGCAGCCAACTAGGGGGAGGGGAAGCTTTCTTT.